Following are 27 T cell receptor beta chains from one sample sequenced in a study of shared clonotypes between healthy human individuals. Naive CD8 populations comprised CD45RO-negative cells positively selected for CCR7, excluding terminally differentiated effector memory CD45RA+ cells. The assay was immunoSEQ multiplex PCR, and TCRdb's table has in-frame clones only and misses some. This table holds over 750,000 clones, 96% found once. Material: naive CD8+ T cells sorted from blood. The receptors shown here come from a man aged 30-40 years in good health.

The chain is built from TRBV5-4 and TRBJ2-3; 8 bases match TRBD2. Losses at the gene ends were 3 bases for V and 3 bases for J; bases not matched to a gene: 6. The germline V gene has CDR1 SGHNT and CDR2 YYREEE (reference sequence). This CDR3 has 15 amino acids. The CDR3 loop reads CASSYSGSGTDTQYF. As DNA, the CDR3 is TGTGCCAGCAGCTACAGCGGGAGTGGGACAGATACGCAGTATTTT.

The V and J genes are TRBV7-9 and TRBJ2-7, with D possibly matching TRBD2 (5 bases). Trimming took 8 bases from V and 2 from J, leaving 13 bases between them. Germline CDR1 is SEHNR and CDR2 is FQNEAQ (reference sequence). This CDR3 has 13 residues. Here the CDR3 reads CASGKTGTYEQYF. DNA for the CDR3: TGTGCCAGCGGAAAGACGGGAACCTACGAGCAGTACTTC.

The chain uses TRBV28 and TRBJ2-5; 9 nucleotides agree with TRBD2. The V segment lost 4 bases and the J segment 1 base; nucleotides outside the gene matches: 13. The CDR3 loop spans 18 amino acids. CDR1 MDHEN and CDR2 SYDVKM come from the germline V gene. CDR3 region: CASSSRLTSGFSQETQYF. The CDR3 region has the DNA TGTGCCAGCAGTTCGCGGTTAACTAGCGGGTTCTCCCAAGAGACCCAGTACTTC.

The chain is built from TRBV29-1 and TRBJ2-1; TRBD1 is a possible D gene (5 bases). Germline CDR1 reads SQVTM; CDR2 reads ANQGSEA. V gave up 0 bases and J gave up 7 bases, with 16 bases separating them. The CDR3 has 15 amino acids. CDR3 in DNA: TGCAGCGTTGAAGATGGCCAAGGGGCTCGGAATGAGCAGTTCTTC. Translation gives CSVEDGQGARNEQFF.

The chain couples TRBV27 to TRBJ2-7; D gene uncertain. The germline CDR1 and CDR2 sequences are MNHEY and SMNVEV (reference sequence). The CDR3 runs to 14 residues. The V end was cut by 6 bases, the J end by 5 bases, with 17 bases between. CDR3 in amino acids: CASSLGLLVDEQYF. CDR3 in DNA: TGTGCCAGCAGCCTGGGTCTCCTCGTAGACGAGCAGTACTTC.

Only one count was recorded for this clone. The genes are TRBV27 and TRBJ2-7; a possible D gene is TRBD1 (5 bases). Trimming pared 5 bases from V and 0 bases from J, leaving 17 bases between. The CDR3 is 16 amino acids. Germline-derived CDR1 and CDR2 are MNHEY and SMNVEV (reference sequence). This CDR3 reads CASSSAGSAASYEQYF. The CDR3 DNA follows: TGTGCCAGCAGTAGTGCAGGGTCCGCGGCCTCCTACGAGCAGTACTTC.

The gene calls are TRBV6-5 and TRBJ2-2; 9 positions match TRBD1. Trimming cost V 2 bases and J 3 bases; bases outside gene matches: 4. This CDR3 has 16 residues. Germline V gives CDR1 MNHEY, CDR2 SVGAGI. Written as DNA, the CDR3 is TGTGCCAGCAGTTACCGGACAGGGGCGTACACCGGGGAGCTGTTTTTT. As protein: CASSYRTGAYTGELFF.

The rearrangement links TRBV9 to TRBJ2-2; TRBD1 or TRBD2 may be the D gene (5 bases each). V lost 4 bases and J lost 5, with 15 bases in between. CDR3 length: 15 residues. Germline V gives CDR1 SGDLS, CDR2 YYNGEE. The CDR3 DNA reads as TGTGCCAGCAGCCCCCGTCTGGGGGTTACCGGGGAGCTGTTTTTT. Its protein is CASSPRLGVTGELFF.

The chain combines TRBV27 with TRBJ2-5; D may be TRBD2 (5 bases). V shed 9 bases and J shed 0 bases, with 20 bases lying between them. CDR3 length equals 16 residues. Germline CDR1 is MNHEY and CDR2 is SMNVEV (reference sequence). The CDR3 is CASQLRAGRNQETQYF. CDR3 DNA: TGTGCCAGTCAACTCCGTGCGGGTCGGAACCAAGAGACCCAGTACTTC.

The DNA of the CDR3 is TGCGCCAGCGTTTTCCCTTACAGGGAGGGAGCCCAGGGCTACACCTTC. Protein sequence: CASVFPYREGAQGYTF. The J gene is TRBJ1-2, the V gene TRBV10-1; tentative D call: TRBD1 (6 bases). The CDR3 spans 16 residues. Per germline, CDR1 WNHNN and CDR2 SYGVQD (reference sequence). V shed 8 bases and J shed 8 bases, with 27 bases lying between them.

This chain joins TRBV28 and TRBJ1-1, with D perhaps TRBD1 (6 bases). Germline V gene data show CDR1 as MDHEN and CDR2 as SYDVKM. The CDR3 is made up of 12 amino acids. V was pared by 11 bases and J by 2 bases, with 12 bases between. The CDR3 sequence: CAVQGRNTEAFF. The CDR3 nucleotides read TGTGCCGTACAGGGTAGAAACACTGAAGCTTTCTTT.

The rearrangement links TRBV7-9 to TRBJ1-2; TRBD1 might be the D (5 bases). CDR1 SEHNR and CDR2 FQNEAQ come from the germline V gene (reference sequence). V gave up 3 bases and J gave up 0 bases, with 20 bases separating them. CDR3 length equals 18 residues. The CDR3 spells CASSLASGTEKANYGYTF. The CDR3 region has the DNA TGTGCCAGCAGCTTGGCCTCCGGGACGGAAAAAGCTAACTATGGCTACACCTTC.

The CDR3 bases are TGTGCCAGCAGCTTGGGAGGGGTCAATCAGCCCCAGCATTTT. Amino acids: CASSLGGVNQPQHF. V is TRBV5-6 and J is TRBJ1-5, with a possible D match to TRBD1 (5 bases). Germline assignment: CDR1 SGHDT and CDR2 YYEEEE. V lost 0 bases and J lost 3, with 7 bases in between. The CDR3 spans 14 residues.

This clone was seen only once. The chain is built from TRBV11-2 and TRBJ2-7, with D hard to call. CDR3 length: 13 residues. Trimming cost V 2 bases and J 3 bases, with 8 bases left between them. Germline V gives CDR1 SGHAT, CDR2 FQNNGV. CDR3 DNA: TGTGCCAGCAGCTTACAGGCAGGCTACGAGCAGTACTTC. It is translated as CASSLQAGYEQYF.

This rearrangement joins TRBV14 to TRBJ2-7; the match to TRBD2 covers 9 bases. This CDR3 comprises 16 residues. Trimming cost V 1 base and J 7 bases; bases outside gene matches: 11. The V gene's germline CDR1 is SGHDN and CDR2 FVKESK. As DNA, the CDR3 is TGTGCCAGCAGCCAAGGACTAGCGGTCAACGAGGAGGAGCAGTACTTC. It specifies CASSQGLAVNEEEQYF. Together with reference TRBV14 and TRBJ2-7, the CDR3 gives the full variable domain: EAGVTQFPSHSVIEKGQTVTLRCDPISGHDNLYWYRRVMGKEIKFLLHFVKESKQDESGMPNNRFLAERTGGTYSTLKVQPAELEDSGVYFCASSQGLAVNEEEQYFGPGTRLTVT.

The CDR3 DNA reads TGTGCCAGCAGCTTACTGACAGGAGTTCGCACTGAAGCTTTCTTT. This translates into CASSLLTGVRTEAFF. J is TRBJ1-1 and V is TRBV7-3, with D perhaps matching TRBD1 (6 bases). Trimming took off 2 bases at V and 4 bases at J, with 14 bases between the two ends. The CDR3 is made up of 15 amino acids. CDR1 and CDR2 (germline): SGHTA, FQGTGA.

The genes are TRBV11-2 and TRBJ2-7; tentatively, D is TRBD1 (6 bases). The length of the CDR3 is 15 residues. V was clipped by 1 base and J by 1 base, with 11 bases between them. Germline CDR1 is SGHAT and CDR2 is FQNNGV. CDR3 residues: CASSLVHRESYEQYF. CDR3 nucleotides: TGTGCCAGCAGCTTAGTCCACAGGGAATCCTACGAGCAGTACTTC.

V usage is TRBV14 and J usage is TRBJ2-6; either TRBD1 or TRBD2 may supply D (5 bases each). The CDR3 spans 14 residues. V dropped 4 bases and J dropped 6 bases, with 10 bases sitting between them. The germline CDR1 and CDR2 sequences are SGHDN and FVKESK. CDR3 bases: TGTGCCAGCAGCCCTCGAGGGGCGGCCAACGTCCTGACTTTC. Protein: CASSPRGAANVLTF.

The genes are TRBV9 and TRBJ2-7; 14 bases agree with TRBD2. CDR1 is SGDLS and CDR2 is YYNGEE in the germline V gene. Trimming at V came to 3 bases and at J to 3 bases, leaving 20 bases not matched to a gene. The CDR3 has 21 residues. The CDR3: CASSENCPGLAGVFTFYEQYF. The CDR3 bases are TGTGCCAGCAGCGAAAATTGTCCGGGACTAGCGGGAGTTTTTACGTTCTACGAGCAGTACTTC.

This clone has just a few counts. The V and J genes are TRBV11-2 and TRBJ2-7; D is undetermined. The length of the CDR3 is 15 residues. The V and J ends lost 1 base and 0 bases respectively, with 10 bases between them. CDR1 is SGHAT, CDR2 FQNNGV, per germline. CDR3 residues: CASSLVQSLSYEQYF. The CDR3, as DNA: TGTGCCAGCAGCTTAGTACAGAGCCTCTCCTACGAGCAGTACTTC.

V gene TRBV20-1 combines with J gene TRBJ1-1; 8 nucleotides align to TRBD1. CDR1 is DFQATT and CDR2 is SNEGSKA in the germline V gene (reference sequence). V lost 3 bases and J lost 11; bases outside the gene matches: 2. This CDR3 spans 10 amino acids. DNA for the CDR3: TGCAGTGCTAGTCAGGGGGCCGCTTTCTTT. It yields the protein CSASQGAAFF.

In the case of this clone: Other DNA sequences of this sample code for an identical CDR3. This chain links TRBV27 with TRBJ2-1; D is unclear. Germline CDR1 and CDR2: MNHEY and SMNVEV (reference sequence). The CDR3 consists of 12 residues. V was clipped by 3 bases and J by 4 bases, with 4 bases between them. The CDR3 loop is CASSFRYNEQFF. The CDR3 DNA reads TGTGCCAGCAGTTTCCGGTACAATGAGCAGTTCTTC.

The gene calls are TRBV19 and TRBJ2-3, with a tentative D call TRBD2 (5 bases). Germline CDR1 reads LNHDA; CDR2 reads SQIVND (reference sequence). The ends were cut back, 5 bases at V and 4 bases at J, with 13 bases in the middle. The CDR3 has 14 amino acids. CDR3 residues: CASSRLANADTQYF. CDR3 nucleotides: TGTGCCAGTAGTCGCCTAGCAAACGCAGATACGCAGTATTTT.

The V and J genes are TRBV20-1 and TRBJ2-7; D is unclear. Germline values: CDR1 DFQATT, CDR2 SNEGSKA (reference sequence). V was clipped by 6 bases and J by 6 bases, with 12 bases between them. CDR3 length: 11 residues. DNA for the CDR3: TGCAGTGCGAGACGGGTTATCGAGCAGTACTTC. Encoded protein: CSARRVIEQYF.

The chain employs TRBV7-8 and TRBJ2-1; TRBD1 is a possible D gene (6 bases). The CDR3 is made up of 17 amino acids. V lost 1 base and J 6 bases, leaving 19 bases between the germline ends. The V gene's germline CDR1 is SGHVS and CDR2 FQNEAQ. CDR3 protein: CASSLGRFAGVGNEQFF. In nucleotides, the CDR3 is TGTGCCAGCAGCTTAGGGCGTTTCGCAGGGGTAGGCAATGAGCAGTTCTTC. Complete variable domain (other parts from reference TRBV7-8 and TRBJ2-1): GAGVSQSPRYKVAKRGQDVALRCDPISGHVSLFWYQQALGQGPEFLTYFQNEAQLDKSGLPSDRFFAERPEGSVSTLKIQRTQQEDSAVYLCASSLGRFAGVGNEQFFGPGTRLTVL.

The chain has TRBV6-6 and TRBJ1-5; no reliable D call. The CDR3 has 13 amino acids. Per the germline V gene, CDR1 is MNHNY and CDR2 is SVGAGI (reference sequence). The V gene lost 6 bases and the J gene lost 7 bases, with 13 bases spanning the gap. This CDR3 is CASRRQSGQPQHF. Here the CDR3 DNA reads TGTGCCAGCAGACGGCAGTCGGGACAGCCCCAGCATTTT.

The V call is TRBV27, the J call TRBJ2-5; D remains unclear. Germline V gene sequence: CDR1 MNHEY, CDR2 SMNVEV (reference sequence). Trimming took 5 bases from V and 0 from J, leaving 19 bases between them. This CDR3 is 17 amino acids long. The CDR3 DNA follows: TGTGCCAGCAGTAAACTTACCCAATCCTCGTACCAAGAGACCCAGTACTTC. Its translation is CASSKLTQSSYQETQYF.